The 25 T cell receptor beta chains reported below all come from one sample, sequenced in a study of blood T cells in healthy people across ages. A second PCR of 7 to 11 cycles used a sample-barcoded 5' primer and a J-beta primer mix. MiXCR, applied by TCRdb to the 5' RACE reads, yields one record per CDR3 protein. The sample carries 600,000 to 900,000 distinct CDR3 sequences, around a quarter recorded once. This sample also appeared in a second study, on T cells of mothers and their children.

The sequenced sample was blood. The receptor source for this set is a boy aged 10-17 years in good health.

This chain links TRBV12-3 or TRBV12-4 with TRBJ2-4; D gene unclear. Trimming cost V 8 bases and J 0 bases, with 11 bases left between them. CDR3 length: 14 residues. This CDR3 reads CASSENLAKNIQYF. DNA for the CDR3: TGTGCCAGCTCCGAGAACCTAGCCAAAAACATTCAGTACTTC.

V usage is TRBV7-9 and J usage is TRBJ1-1; TRBD1 agrees at 7 bases. The CDR3 spans 17 residues. Germline lookup yields CDR1 SEHNR and CDR2 FQNEAQ (reference sequence). The J segment lost 5 bases and the V segment lost 2 bases, leaving 14 bases of the junction unmatched. The CDR3 DNA reads as TGTGCCAGCAGCTTAACCACGGGGACAGTCCAACTGACTGAAGCTTTCTTT. It specifies CASSLTTGTVQLTEAFF.

A few counts support this clonotype. The gene calls are TRBV15 and TRBJ1-2; no reliable D call. V was cut by 0 bases and J by 8 bases, with 13 bases left in between. The CDR3 is 14 residues long. Germline CDR1 is LNHNV and CDR2 is YYDKDF (reference sequence). The CDR3 DNA reads TGTGCCACCAGCAGAGATAGAAAGCCATGGGGCTACACCTTC. Amino acid sequence: CATSRDRKPWGYTF. Variable domain in full (rest from reference TRBV15 and TRBJ1-2): DAMVIQNPRYQVTQFGKPVTLSCSQTLNHNVMYWYQQKSSQAPKLLFHYYDKDFNNEADTPDNFQSRRPNTSFCFLDIRSPGLGDTAMYLCATSRDRKPWGYTFGSGTRLTVV.

The chain carries TRBV29-1 and TRBJ1-1; D is possibly TRBD1 (6 bases). This CDR3 region has 13 residues. V was clipped by 4 bases and J by 5 bases, with 14 bases between them. CDR1 is SQVTM and CDR2 is ANQGSEA in the germline V gene. This CDR3 is CSVVQGTVTEAFF. The CDR3 DNA is TGCAGCGTTGTTCAGGGGACGGTGACTGAAGCTTTCTTT.

In this sample, this clonotype turned up a few times. This rearrangement joins TRBV4-1 to TRBJ2-5; the match to TRBD2 covers 13 bases. Germline V gene lookup returns CDR1 MGHRA and CDR2 YSYEKL. Losses at the gene ends were 4 bases for V and 1 base for J; bases not matched to a gene: 9. The CDR3 consists of 18 residues. The CDR3 nucleotides are TGCGCCAGCAGCCCCCGGACTAGCGGGGGCGTAGGCCAAGAGACCCAGTACTTC. Translation: CASSPRTSGGVGQETQYF.

The rearrangement uses TRBV28 and TRBJ2-1; 14 bases are a match to TRBD2. This CDR3 contains 15 residues. V lost 10 bases to trimming and J lost 6 bases; unmatched junction nucleotides: 8. Per germline, CDR1 MDHEN and CDR2 SYDVKM. In nucleotides, the CDR3 is TGTGCCACCAGGGGGGGACTAGCGGGGGTCAATGAGCAGTTCTTC. Translated: CATRGGLAGVNEQFF.

V gene TRBV10-3 combines with J gene TRBJ2-5; a possible D gene is TRBD2 (7 bases). V shed 0 bases and J shed 5 bases, with 13 bases lying between them. Looked up from germline, CDR1 is ENHRY and CDR2 is SYGVKD. CDR3 size: 15 residues. The CDR3 loop reads CAISESGGTRETQYF. CDR3 bases: TGTGCCATCAGTGAGTCGGGAGGGACACGCGAGACCCAGTACTTC.

The rearrangement links TRBV5-1 to TRBJ2-5; D might be TRBD1 (6 bases). This CDR3 region has 15 residues. Germline V gene lookup returns CDR1 SGHRS and CDR2 YFSETQ. With 3 bases removed from V and 5 bases from J, the gap between germline ends came to 17 bases. Here the CDR3 DNA reads TGCGCCAGCAGCTCTTCTCTAGGACAGCTGGAGACCCAGTACTTC. Encoded protein: CASSSSLGQLETQYF.

This clonotype was recorded a few times. This chain connects TRBV7-3 to TRBJ2-2, with TRBD1 identical over 9 bases. The V gene's germline CDR1 is SGHTA and CDR2 FQGTGA. Trimming took 3 bases from V and 6 from J; bases not matched to a gene: 11. CDR3 size: 17 residues. CDR3 amino acids: CASSLAGTGIQAGELFF. The CDR3 nucleotides read TGTGCCAGCAGCTTGGCCGGGACAGGGATCCAGGCCGGGGAGCTGTTTTTT.

This clonotype was counted only a few times. The J gene is TRBJ2-5, the V gene TRBV7-8, with no clear D. With the DNA end fitting TRBJ2-7 better, the J assignment may be wrong. Germline V gene lookup returns CDR1 SGHVS and CDR2 FQNEAQ. CDR3 size: 17 residues. DNA of the CDR3: TGTGCCAGCAGCTTAGCATTGACCCTTACCGGAGCCTACGAGCAGTACTTC. Protein product: CASSLALTLTGAYEQYF.

This clonotype was observed a few times. The V call is TRBV5-4, the J call TRBJ2-7, with 8 nucleotides matching TRBD1. Germline lookup yields CDR1 SGHNT and CDR2 YYREEE (reference sequence). V shed 3 bases and J 5 bases; nucleotides not matched to a gene: 7. The length of the CDR3 is 14 residues. CDR3 region: CASSSRTGTDEQYF. The CDR3 nucleotides are TGTGCCAGCAGCTCACGGACAGGGACGGACGAGCAGTACTTC. Complete variable domain (other parts from reference TRBV5-4 and TRBJ2-7): ETGVTQSPTHLIKTRGQQVTLRCSSQSGHNTVSWYQQALGQGPQFIFQYYREEENGRGNFPPRFSGLQFPNYSSELNVNALELDDSALYLCASSSRTGTDEQYFGPGTRLTVT.

This chain joins TRBV14 and TRBJ2-5; D possibly matches TRBD1 or TRBD2 (6 bases each). CDR3 size: 16 residues. V shed 1 base and J shed 2 bases, with 14 bases lying between them. Germline CDR1 is SGHDN and CDR2 is FVKESK. The CDR3: CASSQAGRGPQETQYF. The CDR3 nucleotides are TGTGCCAGCAGCCAAGCGGGCCGGGGGCCGCAAGAGACCCAGTACTTC. Full variable domain (rest looked up from reference TRBV14 and TRBJ2-5): EAGVTQFPSHSVIEKGQTVTLRCDPISGHDNLYWYRRVMGKEIKFLLHFVKESKQDESGMPNNRFLAERTGGTYSTLKVQPAELEDSGVYFCASSQAGRGPQETQYFGPGTRLLVL.

The chain carries TRBV6-5 and TRBJ2-2, with a weak D call TRBD2 (5 bases). CDR3 size: 15 residues. Germline-derived CDR1 and CDR2 are MNHEY and SVGAGI. Trimming removed 2 bases at V and 4 bases at J, with 11 bases between. In DNA, the CDR3 is TGTGCCAGCAGTTACGTAGGACTCAGCACCGGGGAGCTGTTTTTT. Translated, it gives CASSYVGLSTGELFF.

This clonotype turned up a few times. The V and J genes are TRBV28 and TRBJ2-1; no clear D gene. Germline assignment: CDR1 MDHEN and CDR2 SYDVKM. Trimming took off 10 bases at V and 9 bases at J, with 19 bases between the two ends. The CDR3 spans 13 residues. The CDR3 protein is CANSVGQLGEQFF. As DNA, the CDR3 is TGTGCCAACTCGGTGGGCCAGCTCGGTGAGCAGTTCTTC. The whole variable domain, filled in from reference TRBV28 and TRBJ2-1, reads DVKVTQSSRYLVKRTGEKVFLECVQDMDHENMFWYRQDPGLGLRLIYFSYDVKMKEKGDIPEGYSVSREKKERFSLILESASTNQTSMYLCANSVGQLGEQFFGPGTRLTVL.

J is TRBJ2-5 and V is TRBV3-1; D is perhaps TRBD2 (7 bases). The assigned J gene may be wrong: the sequence end matches TRBJ2-1 better. CDR3 length equals 14 residues. The germline V gene encodes CDR1 LGHDT and CDR2 YNNKEL (reference sequence). CDR3 sequence (DNA): TGTGCCAGCAGCCAAGATAACGGGGGGCGGCAGCAGTTCTTC. Amino acids: CASSQDNGGRQQFF.

V and J are TRBV4-1 and TRBJ2-2; D might be TRBD2 (6 bases). This CDR3 is 18 amino acids long. In germline, CDR1 is MGHRA, CDR2 YSYEKL. The ends were cut back, 4 bases at V and 6 bases at J, with 24 bases in the middle. Here the CDR3 DNA reads TGCGCCAGCAGCCCACGCCCTCGAATACTAGGAGGGGCCGGGGAGCTGTTTTTT. This sequence encodes CASSPRPRILGGAGELFF.

The sample holds a few counts of this clonotype. CDR3 sequence reads: CATSDGLRNTEAFF. CDR3 bases: TGTGCCACCAGTGATGGACTCAGGAACACTGAAGCTTTCTTT. The V call is TRBV24-1, the J call TRBJ1-1; no clear D. The ends were cut back, 3 bases at V and 1 base at J, with 8 bases in the middle. Germline CDR1 reads KGHDR; CDR2 reads SFDVKD. The CDR3 consists of 14 residues.

The chain is built from TRBV5-1 and TRBJ2-5, with 8 bases lining up with TRBD2. The V and J ends lost 1 base and 4 bases, in that order; junction bases with no gene match: 6. Germline CDR1 and CDR2: SGHRS and YFSETQ. This CDR3 spans 15 amino acids. DNA for the CDR3: TGCGCCAGCAGCTTGTACGCGGGGGGTAGAGAGACCCAGTACTTC. This codes for CASSLYAGGRETQYF.

This clonotype appeared a few times. CDR3: CASSHLTGTDYNEQFF. CDR3 in DNA: TGTGCCAGCAGCCACCTGACAGGGACGGACTACAATGAGCAGTTCTTC. V is TRBV5-6 and J is TRBJ2-1; TRBD1 agrees at 7 bases. V gave up 4 bases and J gave up 3 bases; unmatched junction bases: 10. There are 16 residues in the CDR3. Germline CDR1 and CDR2: SGHDT and YYEEEE.

This clonotype was counted only a few times. The rearrangement uses TRBV5-6 and TRBJ2-2; D gene ambiguous. CDR3 length equals 14 residues. The ends were cut back, 5 bases at V and 4 bases at J, with 12 bases in the middle. The germline V gene has CDR1 SGHDT and CDR2 YYEEEE. The CDR3 region has the DNA TGTGCCAGCAGTTTCGGGCGGCGCACCGGGGAGCTGTTTTTT. As protein: CASSFGRRTGELFF.

This chain links TRBV7-8 with TRBJ2-5; the match to TRBD2 covers 7 bases. Trimming at V came to 5 bases and at J to 3 bases, leaving 18 bases not matched to a gene. There are 18 residues in the CDR3. Germline CDR1 SGHVS, CDR2 FQNEAQ. In nucleotides, the CDR3 is TGTGCCAGCAGCCCGAATCAACAAACTAGGGACTACAAAGAGACCCAGTACTTC. It yields the protein CASSPNQQTRDYKETQYF.

This clonotype showed up many times. This chain joins TRBV29-1 and TRBJ2-4; D not resolved. Germline V lookup: CDR1 SQVTM, CDR2 ANQGSEA. Trimming removed 4 bases at V and 0 bases at J, with 4 bases between. The CDR3 runs 12 residues. The CDR3 sequence: CSVGTAKNIQYF. CDR3 in DNA: TGCAGCGTTGGAACAGCCAAAAACATTCAGTACTTC.

This clonotype was seen more than once but under ten times. The V gene is TRBV10-3, the J gene TRBJ2-7, with D possibly TRBD1 on 6 matching bases. Trimming removed 4 bases from V and 5 bases from J, with 12 bases in between. The CDR3 sequence is 13 residues long. Germline V gives CDR1 ENHRY, CDR2 SYGVKD. CDR3 region: CAISGQEENEQYF. CDR3 coding DNA: TGTGCCATCAGTGGACAGGAAGAAAACGAGCAGTACTTC.

This clonotype was counted only a few times. The CDR3 reads CASSQSGTGKETQYF. CDR3 DNA: TGCGCCAGCAGCCAATCCGGGACAGGGAAAGAGACCCAGTACTTC. The chain combines TRBV4-1 with TRBJ2-5; TRBD1 matches at 9 bases. CDR1 is MGHRA, CDR2 YSYEKL, per germline. The CDR3 loop spans 15 amino acids. The V gene end was trimmed by 2 bases and the J gene end by 3 bases; junction bases not matched to a gene: 4.

The chain links TRBV7-3 to TRBJ2-5, with D perhaps assigned TRBD1 or TRBD2 (7 bases each). The DNA end is a closer match to TRBJ2-7, so the J assignment may be wrong. The CDR3 is 17 amino acids. Germline CDR1 is SGHTA and CDR2 is FQGTGA. The CDR3 loop is CASSLSAQGGGSYEQYF. DNA for the CDR3: TGTGCCAGCAGCTTATCCGCCCAGGGGGGGGGAAGCTACGAGCAGTACTTC.